The present T cell receptor (beta chain) was sequenced within a study of metastatic and nonmetastatic thyroid tumors (dated by TCRdb to 2018 to 2021). Regarding the study in general: Repertoires were compared across peripheral blood and tumor or nodule tissue samples from malignant and benign thyroid patients.

Libraries were prepared through PCR. Sequencing instrument: Illumina HiSeq 4000. High-throughput sequencing was used to profile the TCR beta-chain CDR3 region of each patient. Concerning the study's data processing: A classifier to discriminate distant-metastatic papillary thyroid cancer patients was built from CDR3 differences across clinicopathological groups. The Shannon index was used to measure repertoire diversity, and the Morisita-Horn index was used to measure how similar tumor and blood repertoires were. TCRdb reworked the public reads: Q25 trimming with fastp, MiXCR clone assembly, productive beta chains retained. In this record, the V and J calls reflect TCRdb's handling and not the investigators' own analysis. The sample data list about 15,000 clones, and about 35% of these were observed just once. Approximately 11% of the sample is taken by the ten largest. The germline V and J ends show losses of 1 base and 4 bases respectively, and no gene match explains 7 bases of the junction. As encoded in the germline V gene (reference sequence), CDR1 is DFQATT while CDR2 is SNEGSKA. Taken from cysteine to phenylalanine, the CDR3 has 15 residues. Only the CDR3 part of the read is kept: 45 bases, read in frame from the first base.

Relative to its sample, this clone is medium-sized (0.01 to 0.1%). It lacks a known antigen. One base away there is no much larger clone; base qualities are not given. None of the patients had been given any treatment before thyroid surgery. Using T-cell receptor beta sequencing, the researchers looked back retrospectively at clinical samples from patients, gathered between about 2012 and 2019. Overall study results and their limits: In both blood and tumor samples, TCR beta diversity was reported to be significantly higher in malignant tumors than in benign nodules.

The sequenced sample consisted of tumor tissue. The chain was built from TRBV20-1 and TRBJ2-3; a stretch of 8 junction bases matches TRBD1. This receptor was obtained from a male donor with papillary thyroid cancer or a benign thyroid nodule (not recorded which). Some clones in this sample may be carry-over from other donors' samples. Here the CDR3 is given as CSARVVRGRSDTQYF. The bases read TGCAGTGCTAGAGTGGTCAGGGGGCGTTCAGATACGCAGTATTTT.